Below, 25 T cell receptor beta chains from the same sample are listed, as sequenced in a study of PD-L1 blockade in urothelial cancer. Assay: immunoSEQ multiplex PCR; the TCRdb copy retains only in-frame clones and omits some. The data contain approximately 90,000 clones, more than 70% of them singletons. Time point specified: pretreatment peripheral blood. The sample was PBMCs, taken around atezolizumab (anti-PD-L1) treatment. The origin of the receptors is a man aged 55 to 69 with urothelial cancer.

The V gene is TRBV6-1, the J gene TRBJ2-7, with 12 nucleotides matching TRBD1. Germline assignment: CDR1 MNHNS and CDR2 SASEGT. The ends lost 7 bases at V and 5 bases at J; junction bases unmatched: 6. The CDR3 loop spans 14 amino acids. The CDR3 loop reads CASTSGQGADEQYF. CDR3 DNA: TGTGCCAGCACCTCGGGACAGGGGGCGGACGAGCAGTACTTC.

V is TRBV4-2 and J is TRBJ1-1; 7 bases align to TRBD1. This CDR3 is built from 15 residues. Germline V gene sequence: CDR1 LGHNA, CDR2 YNFKEQ. V lost 3 bases to trimming and J lost 1 base; unmatched junction nucleotides: 5. The CDR3 bases are TGTGCCAGCAGCCACAACAGGGGCGGGAACACTGAAGCTTTCTTT. Its translation: CASSHNRGGNTEAFF.

The V gene is TRBV30, the J gene TRBJ1-2, with D possibly being TRBD1 (6 bases). The V end was cut by 1 base, the J end by 8 bases, with 11 bases between. From germline, CDR1 is GTSNPN and CDR2 SVGIG (reference sequence). The CDR3 is 12 amino acids. Written as DNA, the CDR3 is TGTGCCTGGAGTGATACAGGGAGCGGCTACACCTTC. This sequence encodes CAWSDTGSGYTF.

The V call is TRBV15, the J call TRBJ2-1; TRBD2 aligns across 12 bases. CDR1 is LNHNV and CDR2 is YYDKDF in the germline V gene (reference sequence). The CDR3 consists of 20 residues. V was pared by 1 base and J by 1 base, with 11 bases of the junction left unmatched. CDR3 sequence reads: CATSRVPSGRVGLSYNEQFF. As DNA, the CDR3 is TGTGCCACCAGCAGAGTCCCTAGCGGGAGGGTGGGGCTGTCCTACAATGAGCAGTTCTTC.

Only one count was recorded for this clone. The CDR3, as DNA: TGTGCCAGCAGCGCCCGCCGAGAGGGTTGGGCAGACATGAACACTGAAGCTTTCTTT. Translated: CASSARREGWADMNTEAFF. The gene calls are TRBV7-2 and TRBJ1-1; D gene uncertain. Per the germline V gene, CDR1 is SGHTA and CDR2 is FQGNSA. The CDR3 contains 19 residues. V was cut by 5 bases and J by 0 bases, with 25 bases left in between.

The gene calls are TRBV27 and TRBJ2-3, with D perhaps TRBD2 (6 bases). The CDR3 loop spans 15 amino acids. Germline V gene data show CDR1 as MNHEY and CDR2 as SMNVEV (reference sequence). V lost 6 bases, J lost 3 bases, and 16 bases lay in between. CDR3 sequence: CASRNSGGGTDTQYF. The CDR3 DNA follows: TGTGCCAGCAGGAATAGCGGAGGAGGGACAGATACGCAGTATTTT.

The genes are TRBV2 and TRBJ2-3, with 7 bases aligning to TRBD1. The germline gives CDR1 SNHLY, CDR2 FYNNEI. After removal of 11 bases from V and 0 bases from J, the junction contained 5 bases not matched to a gene. The length of the CDR3 is 13 residues. The CDR3 DNA sequence: TGTGCCTTAGCAGGGGGTAGCACAGATACGCAGTATTTT. Its translation: CALAGGSTDTQYF.

CDR3 protein: CASSTTGTRQPQHF. CDR3 DNA: TGTGCCAGCAGTACGACAGGGACTCGTCAGCCCCAGCATTTT. The V gene is TRBV2, the J gene TRBJ1-5, with TRBD1 matching 7 bases. Trimming cost V 5 bases and J 6 bases; bases outside gene matches: 7. The CDR3 is 14 residues long. CDR1 and CDR2 from the germline V gene are SNHLY and FYNNEI.

V usage is TRBV6-4 and J usage is TRBJ1-2; the match to TRBD1 covers 8 bases. The germline gives CDR1 MRHNA, CDR2 SNTAGT. This CDR3 has 17 residues. V was pared by 9 bases and J by 2 bases, with 17 bases of the junction left unmatched. The CDR3 protein is CARGGRQGTMGNYGYTF. The DNA of the CDR3 is TGTGCCAGGGGGGGGAGACAGGGGACGATGGGAAACTATGGCTACACCTTC.

This chain links TRBV5-1 with TRBJ2-7, with a tentative D call TRBD2 (7 bases). V lost 6 bases and J 2 bases, leaving 15 bases between the germline ends. The CDR3 loop spans 14 amino acids. CDR1 and CDR2 (germline): SGHRS, YFSETQ. This CDR3 is CASTMGGLPYEQYF. The CDR3 DNA reads TGCGCCAGCACCATGGGGGGGCTCCCCTACGAGCAGTACTTC.

CDR3 loop: CASRRASNTEAFF. CDR3 sequence (DNA): TGTGCCAGCCGTCGAGCCTCTAACACTGAAGCTTTCTTT. The rearrangement uses TRBV6-5 and TRBJ1-1; no clear D gene. Trimming pared 8 bases from V and 2 bases from J, leaving 12 bases between. The CDR3 runs 13 residues. Germline values: CDR1 MNHEY, CDR2 SVGAGI.

The CDR3 spells CASSFGQNQPQHF. CDR3 in DNA: TGTGCCAGCAGTTTTGGACAGAATCAGCCCCAGCATTTT. The chain is built from TRBV27 and TRBJ1-5, with D perhaps TRBD1 (6 bases). This CDR3 has 13 amino acids. Germline values: CDR1 MNHEY, CDR2 SMNVEV (reference sequence). V gave up 3 bases and J gave up 4 bases, with 7 bases separating them.

V and J are TRBV5-8 and TRBJ2-3; D not resolved. The ends were cut back, 3 bases at V and 4 bases at J, with 15 bases in the middle. Per germline, CDR1 SGHTS and CDR2 YDEGEE. The CDR3 loop spans 15 amino acids. The CDR3: CASSSGSTVADTQYF. CDR3 nucleotide sequence: TGTGCCAGCAGCTCCGGGTCCACTGTTGCAGATACGCAGTATTTT.

The chain employs TRBV7-3 and TRBJ1-3, with 7 nucleotides matching TRBD1. With V trimmed by 5 bases and J by 5 bases, 12 bases remained unmatched. The CDR3 extends over 16 amino acids. CDR1 and CDR2 from the germline V gene are SGHTA and FQGTGA. CDR3 sequence: CASSRRQGQIRNTIYF. CDR3 sequence (DNA): TGTGCCAGCAGCAGAAGACAGGGACAAATCAGAAACACCATATATTTT.

The chain is built from TRBV7-9 and TRBJ2-7; TRBD2 is a possible D gene (5 bases). CDR1 and CDR2 (germline): SEHNR, FQNEAQ (reference sequence). Trimming took off 4 bases at V and 4 bases at J, with 8 bases between the two ends. The CDR3 runs 12 residues. CDR3 loop: CASSSGNYEQYF. CDR3 sequence (DNA): TGTGCCAGCAGCTCCGGGAATTACGAGCAGTACTTC.

The chain carries TRBV5-5 and TRBJ2-7; possibly TRBD1 for D (6 bases). Germline V gene sequence: CDR1 SGHKS, CDR2 YYEKEE (reference sequence). The CDR3 runs 14 residues. Trimming pared 4 bases from V and 3 bases from J, leaving 14 bases between. The CDR3 DNA sequence: TGTGCCAGCAGCACCGGGACATGGGACTACGAGCAGTACTTC. Its translation: CASSTGTWDYEQYF.

The chain uses TRBV11-1 and TRBJ2-3, with TRBD1 as a possible D gene (7 bases). V was trimmed by 5 bases and J by 5 bases, leaving 14 bases between them. The CDR3 length is 14 residues. Germline CDR1 is SGHAT and CDR2 is FQDESV (reference sequence). CDR3 sequence: CASSLRGRQDTQYF. The CDR3 DNA reads as TGTGCCAGCAGCCTCAGGGGGAGGCAAGATACGCAGTATTTT. Full variable domain (missing parts from reference TRBV11-1 and TRBJ2-3): EAEVAQSPRYKITEKSQAVAFWCDPISGHATLYWYRQILGQGPELLVQFQDESVVDDSQLPKDRFSAERLKGVDSTLKIQPAELGDSAMYLCASSLRGRQDTQYFGPGTRLTVL.

This chain joins TRBV7-9 and TRBJ2-7; D may be TRBD1 (5 bases). Between the trimmed V and J ends, which lost 4 bases and 0 bases, there was a span of 16 bases. Germline CDR1 and CDR2: SEHNR and FQNEAQ (reference sequence). CDR3 length: 16 amino acids. The CDR3, as DNA: TGTGCCAGCAGCTATAGACAGAGCTCAGGCTCCTACGAGCAGTACTTC. Translated: CASSYRQSSGSYEQYF.

The sample holds one count of this clone. The gene calls are TRBV10-3 and TRBJ1-1, with TRBD1 identical over 7 bases. Germline assignment: CDR1 ENHRY and CDR2 SYGVKD. This CDR3 is 14 amino acids long. The junction had 2 bases not matched to a gene; V was cut back by 3 bases and J by 1 base. CDR3 nucleotide sequence: TGTGCCATCAGTGAACAGGGGACGAACACTGAAGCTTTCTTT. Translation gives CAISEQGTNTEAFF.

The sample holds one count of this clone. The chain carries TRBV11-2 and TRBJ2-7; 7 bases are a match to TRBD1. The junction had 3 bases not matched to a gene; V was cut back by 2 bases and J by 2 bases. The V gene's germline CDR1 is SGHAT and CDR2 FQNNGV. This CDR3 spans 14 amino acids. Here the CDR3 reads CASSLRQGPYEQYF. The CDR3 nucleotides are TGTGCCAGCAGCTTAAGACAGGGACCCTACGAGCAGTACTTC.

The V gene is TRBV4-1, the J gene TRBJ2-6; D possibly corresponds to TRBD1 (5 bases). Trimming stripped 1 base from V and 1 base from J, with 11 bases between. The CDR3 extends over 17 amino acids. Germline V lookup: CDR1 MGHRA, CDR2 YSYEKL. CDR3 protein: CASSQGQGSSGANVLTF. The CDR3 DNA reads as TGCGCCAGCAGCCAAGGTCAGGGCTCGTCTGGGGCCAACGTCCTGACTTTC.

J is TRBJ1-4 and V is TRBV6-5; D remains ambiguous. V lost 0 bases and J lost 7, with 15 bases in between. CDR1 and CDR2 from the germline V gene are MNHEY and SVGAGI. CDR3 length equals 16 residues. CDR3 sequence: CASSYSWALNREKLFF. CDR3 in DNA: TGTGCCAGCAGTTACTCTTGGGCCTTAAACCGTGAAAAACTGTTTTTT.

The chain recombines TRBV6-5 with TRBJ1-5, with D unclear. Trimming stripped 2 bases from V and 5 bases from J, with 10 bases between. Germline values: CDR1 MNHEY, CDR2 SVGAGI. The CDR3 runs 14 residues. CDR3 protein: CASSYAGRDQPQHF. The CDR3 DNA follows: TGTGCCAGCAGTTACGCAGGCCGTGATCAGCCCCAGCATTTT.

This sequence joins TRBV5-1 and TRBJ2-2, with a tentative D call TRBD1 (6 bases). Per germline, CDR1 SGHRS and CDR2 YFSETQ. This CDR3 region has 14 residues. Trimming removed 4 bases from V and 2 bases from J, with 9 bases in between. CDR3 sequence reads: CASSEDRNTGELFF. The DNA for the CDR3 is TGCGCCAGCAGCGAGGACAGAAACACCGGGGAGCTGTTTTTT.

The V call is TRBV30, the J call TRBJ2-1, with 7 bases lining up with TRBD2. Germline CDR1 reads GTSNPN; CDR2 reads SVGIG (reference sequence). The CDR3 contains 13 residues. The junction had 3 bases not matched to a gene; V was cut back by 7 bases and J by 0 bases. The CDR3 DNA reads TGTGCCTTGCGGGAGAGCTCCTACAATGAGCAGTTCTTC. It codes for CALRESSYNEQFF.